Listed below are T cell receptor beta chains from one sample, sequenced in a study of shared clonotypes between healthy human individuals. The assay was immunoSEQ multiplex PCR, and TCRdb's table has in-frame clones only and misses some. The sample has approximately 640,000 clones, approximately 79% seen once. The sample taken for sequencing was memory CD4+ T cells sorted from blood. Receptors originate from a woman aged 25-40 years in good health. CDR3s include the opening cysteine and the closing phenylalanine or tryptophan. D genes are given only for firm matches. Rows give clone size only sometimes, using once, few, many, or a class for an expanded clone.

cdr3_length,j_call,clone_size,v_call,d_call,cdr3_nt,cdr3_aa
12,TRBJ2-3,NA,TRBV6-1,NA,TGTGCCAGCAGTCTCCTGGGAGATACGCAGTATTTT,CASSLLGDTQYF
14,TRBJ2-7,NA,TRBV7-8,NA,TGTGCCAGCAGCTTAAGGTTGATAGACTACGAGCAGTACTTC,CASSLRLIDYEQYF
15,TRBJ2-5,NA,TRBV2,TRBD1,TGTGCCAGCAACGAGGAGGCAGGGGGCTTAGAGACCCAGTACTTC,CASNEEAGGLETQYF
12,TRBJ1-4,few,TRBV28,NA,TGTGCCAGCAGCTTGCTTGGGGAAAAACTGTTTTTT,CASSLLGEKLFF
11,TRBJ2-7,many,TRBV20-1,NA,TGCAGTGCTCATGAGCACCGCGAGCAGTACTTC,CSAHEHREQYF
19,TRBJ1-5,NA,TRBV7-9,TRBD1,TGTGCCAGCAGCTTGGTCCTGGGACAGGGATCATATAGCAATCAGCCCCAGCATTTT,CASSLVLGQGSYSNQPQHF
13,TRBJ1-4,once,TRBV28,NA,TGTGCCAGCAGTTCCGGGGGAGGATTAAAACTGTTTTTT,CASSSGGGLKLFF
9,TRBJ2-7,NA,TRBV5-1,NA,TGCGCCAGCCGCTACGAGCAGTACTTC,CASRYEQYF
12,TRBJ2-7,NA,TRBV28,TRBD1,TGTGCCAGCACGGACAGGGTGGGCGAGCAGTACTTC,CASTDRVGEQYF
13,TRBJ2-7,once,TRBV29-1,TRBD2,TGCAGCGTTTTAGTGCTAGCGGGAGCCGAGCAGTACTTC,CSVLVLAGAEQYF
17,TRBJ2-7,many,TRBV9,NA,TGTGCCAGCAGCGCGCCCATACGAATTAGCGTTCCGTACGAGCAGTACTTC,CASSAPIRISVPYEQYF
15,TRBJ2-5,NA,TRBV6-6,TRBD2,TGTGCCAGCAGTTACGGACTAGCGGGAGTGGAGACCCAGTACTTC,CASSYGLAGVETQYF
17,TRBJ1-5,few,TRBV15,NA,TGTGCCACCAGCAGAGGCGGGGGACAACAAAGGGGTCAGCCCCAGCATTTT,CATSRGGGQQRGQPQHF
12,TRBJ1-1,NA,TRBV19,NA,TGTGCCAGTAGCCCAGGGGTCGATGAAGCTTTCTTT,CASSPGVDEAFF
13,TRBJ2-7,NA,TRBV11-2,TRBD1,TGTGCCAGCAGCGTAACAACAGGGGTCGAGCAGTACTTC,CASSVTTGVEQYF
16,TRBJ2-7,few,TRBV19,TRBD1,TGTGCCAGTAGCCACACAGGGGGCAATCCACCCTACGAGCAGTACTTC,CASSHTGGNPPYEQYF
14,TRBJ2-1,NA,TRBV7-3,TRBD2,TGTGCCAGCAGCCTCGCGGGAGTTGACAATGAGCAGTTCTTC,CASSLAGVDNEQFF
15,TRBJ2-3,NA,TRBV6-1,NA,TGTGCCAGCAGTGAAGGTGATAGATTATGGGATACGCAGTATTTT,CASSEGDRLWDTQYF
15,TRBJ2-3,NA,TRBV27,TRBD2,TGTGCCAGCAGCTCTGTAGCGGGAGTCACAGATACGCAGTATTTT,CASSSVAGVTDTQYF
19,TRBJ2-1,NA,TRBV30,NA,TGTGCCTGGAGTCTAAACCGGGATTTGTCTATAGGAGCCCAAAATGAGCAGTTCTTC,CAWSLNRDLSIGAQNEQFF
16,TRBJ2-3,NA,TRBV4-1,TRBD2,TGCGCCAGCAGCCACCCTGGGCGGGGGGGGGCAGATACGCAGTATTTT,CASSHPGRGGADTQYF
14,TRBJ2-7,NA,TRBV4-1,TRBD1,TGCGCCAGCAGCCAGCATGGGACAGGGGACGAGCAGTACTTC,CASSQHGTGDEQYF
14,TRBJ2-7,NA,TRBV15,NA,TGTGCCACCAGCAGAGATCTGGGCTCCTACGAGCAGTACTTC,CATSRDLGSYEQYF
15,TRBJ2-1,NA,TRBV28,TRBD2,TGTGCCAGCAGTTCCACGGGCGGGAGACCCGATGAGCAGTTCTTC,CASSSTGGRPDEQFF
15,TRBJ2-1,NA,TRBV11-3,NA,TGTGCCAGCAGCCGTTGGGGAGGCCCCTACAATGAGCAGTTCTTC,CASSRWGGPYNEQFF
15,TRBJ2-7,few,TRBV6-5,TRBD2,TGTGCCAGCAGTGGTCGAGCGGGGGCTAACGACGAGCAGTACTTC,CASSGRAGANDEQYF
14,TRBJ1-1,once,TRBV18,TRBD1,TGTGCCAGCTCAAAAGGACAGGGAATCACTGAAGCTTTCTTT,CASSKGQGITEAFF
16,TRBJ2-3,NA,TRBV18,NA,TGTGCCAGCTCACCACCGAGCGGAAGTAGCACAGATACGCAGTATTTT,CASSPPSGSSTDTQYF
14,TRBJ2-3,NA,TRBV9,NA,TGTGCCAGCAGCGTAGGAGGGAGCACAGATACGCAGTATTTT,CASSVGGSTDTQYF
13,TRBJ2-7,NA,TRBV18,TRBD2,TGTGCCAGCTCCCCAGCGGGAGTCGACGAGCAGTACTTC,CASSPAGVDEQYF
10,TRBJ1-1,NA,TRBV20-1,NA,TGCAGTGCTAGACAAGTAGCGGCTTTCTTT,CSARQVAAFF
16,TRBJ1-2,NA,TRBV2,TRBD1,TGTGCCAGCAGTGAGCACCGGGACAGGGGACTCTATGGCTACACCTTC,CASSEHRDRGLYGYTF
16,TRBJ2-7,NA,TRBV5-4,TRBD2,TGTGCCAGCAGCTTGAGCACACTAGCGGGAGTCTACGAGCAGTACTTC,CASSLSTLAGVYEQYF
14,TRBJ2-7,NA,TRBV2,TRBD2,TGTGCCAGCTACATGGGGACTAACCTTAGCGAGCAGTACTTC,CASYMGTNLSEQYF
16,TRBJ2-7,NA,TRBV5-4,TRBD2,TGTGCCAGCAGCTACGGACTAGCGGATAACTCCTACGAGCAGTACTTC,CASSYGLADNSYEQYF